Listed below are T cell receptor beta chains from one sample, sequenced in a study of OX40 agonist ivuxolimab in advanced cancers. Sequenced by immunoSEQ multiplex PCR; TCRdb stores in-frame clones only, minus some. The table records 78,000 or so clones, 92% of them present only once. The material was CD4+ or CD8+ T cells sorted from blood, obtained in a trial of the OX40 agonist ivuxolimab. Receptors originate from an adult with an advanced solid tumor such as melanoma, head and neck, liver or kidney cancer. CDR3s leave out the opening cysteine and the closing phenylalanine or tryptophan. D genes are given only for firm matches.

v_gene: TRBV19
j_gene: TRBJ2-5
d_gene: TRBD1
CDR3aa: ASRRQGWETQY

v_gene: TRBV11-3
j_gene: TRBJ1-2
d_gene: NA
CDR3aa: ASSLSGLGGSNYGYT

v_gene: TRBV6-5
j_gene: TRBJ2-2
d_gene: TRBD1
CDR3aa: ASKPGQGSTGELF

v_gene: TRBV18
j_gene: TRBJ2-7
d_gene: NA
CDR3aa: ASSPRGPTYEQY

v_gene: TRBV29-1
j_gene: TRBJ1-2
d_gene: NA
CDR3aa: SVDRLTRGYT

v_gene: TRBV12-5
j_gene: TRBJ2-1
d_gene: TRBD2
CDR3aa: ASGPTSGTSSYNEQF

v_gene: TRBV5-1
j_gene: TRBJ2-5
d_gene: NA
CDR3aa: ASSLAGAQETQY

v_gene: TRBV7-9
j_gene: TRBJ1-3
d_gene: TRBD1
CDR3aa: ASSSAGQRHTIY

v_gene: TRBV11-2
j_gene: TRBJ2-1
d_gene: TRBD2
CDR3aa: ASSLATSGYYNEQF

v_gene: TRBV18
j_gene: TRBJ2-7
d_gene: NA
CDR3aa: ASSSPAYEQY

v_gene: TRBV29-1
j_gene: TRBJ1-2
d_gene: TRBD1
CDR3aa: SGAGTGGYGYT

v_gene: TRBV27
j_gene: TRBJ2-5
d_gene: NA
CDR3aa: ASSSNLGQTQY

v_gene: TRBV28
j_gene: TRBJ2-7
d_gene: NA
CDR3aa: ASPPGRGRDNEQY

v_gene: TRBV7-2
j_gene: NA
d_gene: TRBD2
CDR3aa: ASSIKRGGGDTFYEQY

v_gene: TRBV5-1
j_gene: TRBJ2-3
d_gene: TRBD1
CDR3aa: ASTQRGTDRGTDTQY

v_gene: TRBV2
j_gene: TRBJ1-4
d_gene: TRBD1
CDR3aa: ASGALRDSSGRLF

v_gene: TRBV10-2
j_gene: TRBJ1-1
d_gene: NA
CDR3aa: ASNKQGNTEAF

v_gene: TRBV19
j_gene: TRBJ2-3
d_gene: TRBD2
CDR3aa: ASRSSGGLAGGPQGTDTQY

v_gene: TRBV18
j_gene: TRBJ2-2
d_gene: TRBD2
CDR3aa: ASSPFSGSNGGELF

v_gene: TRBV11-2
j_gene: TRBJ2-3
d_gene: NA
CDR3aa: ASRSTITDTQY

v_gene: TRBV10-3
j_gene: TRBJ2-7
d_gene: TRBD1
CDR3aa: AIRTGTGDNQY

v_gene: TRBV2
j_gene: TRBJ1-4
d_gene: NA
CDR3aa: ASRRQESTNEKLF

v_gene: TRBV7-9
j_gene: TRBJ1-1
d_gene: NA
CDR3aa: ASSPNEGVGNTEAF

v_gene: TRBV7-8
j_gene: TRBJ2-7
d_gene: NA
CDR3aa: ASSLAVAGRYEQY

v_gene: TRBV5-1
j_gene: TRBJ2-6
d_gene: NA
CDR3aa: ASSPDPASGANVLT

v_gene: TRBV10-3
j_gene: TRBJ2-7
d_gene: NA
CDR3aa: AISEPPRGMEY

v_gene: TRBV7-2
j_gene: TRBJ2-3
d_gene: NA
CDR3aa: ASSPRPGSLRGTDTQY

v_gene: TRBV9
j_gene: TRBJ2-1
d_gene: NA
CDR3aa: ASSVDGGPSYNEQF

v_gene: TRBV2
j_gene: TRBJ1-1
d_gene: TRBD1
CDR3aa: ASSGEGTGGTEAF

v_gene: TRBV18
j_gene: TRBJ1-3
d_gene: TRBD1
CDR3aa: ASSPEVGTGAGNTIY

v_gene: TRBV6-6
j_gene: TRBJ2-7
d_gene: TRBD1
CDR3aa: ASSYRRQGNENEQY

v_gene: TRBV10-3
j_gene: TRBJ1-2
d_gene: NA
CDR3aa: AITRDDPNYGYT

v_gene: TRBV27
j_gene: TRBJ1-5
d_gene: NA
CDR3aa: ASSLTGNQPQH

v_gene: TRBV9
j_gene: TRBJ1-1
d_gene: NA
CDR3aa: ASSSRVGNTEAF

v_gene: TRBV7-2
j_gene: TRBJ2-5
d_gene: TRBD2
CDR3aa: ASSFQETSSGGQY

v_gene: TRBV14
j_gene: TRBJ2-3
d_gene: NA
CDR3aa: ASSQDALHTQY

v_gene: TRBV10-2
j_gene: TRBJ2-5
d_gene: TRBD1
CDR3aa: ASRQGGETQY

v_gene: TRBV5-5
j_gene: TRBJ2-5
d_gene: TRBD2
CDR3aa: ASSLRTSGSRVTQY

v_gene: TRBV4-1
j_gene: TRBJ2-1
d_gene: TRBD2
CDR3aa: ASSQGRTSGRHEQF

v_gene: TRBV30
j_gene: TRBJ1-6
d_gene: NA
CDR3aa: AWTPDSYNSPLH

v_gene: TRBV5-4
j_gene: TRBJ2-3
d_gene: TRBD2
CDR3aa: ASSLLAGGSTDTQY

v_gene: TRBV27
j_gene: TRBJ1-2
d_gene: NA
CDR3aa: ASSLRRNNNYGYT

v_gene: TRBV2
j_gene: TRBJ1-5
d_gene: NA
CDR3aa: ASSEEQGSNQPQH

v_gene: TRBV15
j_gene: TRBJ1-4
d_gene: NA
CDR3aa: ATSRDLGEEKLF

v_gene: TRBV7-2
j_gene: TRBJ2-3
d_gene: NA
CDR3aa: ASSFGTPDTDTQY

v_gene: TRBV10-3
j_gene: TRBJ2-3
d_gene: TRBD2
CDR3aa: AISATRTSGLTDTQY

v_gene: TRBV14
j_gene: TRBJ2-1
d_gene: TRBD2
CDR3aa: ASSFRKTSGASYNEQF

v_gene: TRBV2
j_gene: TRBJ2-6
d_gene: NA
CDR3aa: AIRQFRSGANVLT

v_gene: TRBV5-1
j_gene: TRBJ2-5
d_gene: TRBD1
CDR3aa: ASSRGTGAQETQY

v_gene: TRBV19
j_gene: TRBJ2-7
d_gene: NA
CDR3aa: ASSMGTEDYEQY

v_gene: TRBV5-4
j_gene: TRBJ2-7
d_gene: TRBD2
CDR3aa: ASSFGLAEIYEQY

v_gene: TRBV7-8
j_gene: TRBJ2-2
d_gene: TRBD1
CDR3aa: ASSLTGTNTGELF

v_gene: TRBV7-6
j_gene: TRBJ2-7
d_gene: TRBD2
CDR3aa: ASSLGLAGSEQY

v_gene: TRBV6-1
j_gene: TRBJ1-3
d_gene: NA
CDR3aa: ASKDQHSGNTIY

v_gene: TRBV5-1
j_gene: TRBJ2-5
d_gene: TRBD1
CDR3aa: ASSPGGQGALETQY

v_gene: TRBV9
j_gene: TRBJ2-2
d_gene: NA
CDR3aa: ASSEGWGRDTGELF

v_gene: TRBV7-2
j_gene: TRBJ1-4
d_gene: NA
CDR3aa: ASTIGGFEKLF

v_gene: TRBV11-2
j_gene: TRBJ2-5
d_gene: TRBD2
CDR3aa: ASSSGTSVGQTQY

v_gene: TRBV6-9
j_gene: TRBJ2-7
d_gene: NA
CDR3aa: ASARGTDYEQY

v_gene: TRBV11-3
j_gene: TRBJ1-2
d_gene: NA
CDR3aa: ASSLGAETYGYT